This TCR beta chain stems from a study of tumor and adjacent non-tumor tissue in lung cancer. Points from the study as a whole: Normal lung showed higher cumulative top 100 clone frequency than tumor.

This sample's RNA came from whole unsorted tissue. The trim removed 6 bases at V and 3 bases at J, leaving 15 bases unmatched. The CDR3 is 17 amino acids. Germline assignment: CDR1 WSHSY and CDR2 SAAADI. The library came from three nested PCR rounds adapted from ARM-PCR protocols. From the multiplex PCR reads, TCRdb called clonotypes with MiXCR, one entry per CDR3 protein. The table records some 200,000 distinct CDR3 sequences, about two thirds of them present only once. In regard to this clonotype: Its specificity is not known. A much larger clone sits a single nucleotide away, making a read error possible.

This chain joins TRBV10-2 and TRBJ2-3, with 7 nucleotides matching TRBD2. The source material was lung tumor tissue. The receptor was derived from a man between 60 and 75 years old with non-small cell lung cancer. The CDR3: CASSQGCGGGATDTQYF. CDR3 sequence (DNA): TGCGCCAGCAGCCAGGGCTGTGGCGGGGGAGCTACAGATACGCAGTATTTT.